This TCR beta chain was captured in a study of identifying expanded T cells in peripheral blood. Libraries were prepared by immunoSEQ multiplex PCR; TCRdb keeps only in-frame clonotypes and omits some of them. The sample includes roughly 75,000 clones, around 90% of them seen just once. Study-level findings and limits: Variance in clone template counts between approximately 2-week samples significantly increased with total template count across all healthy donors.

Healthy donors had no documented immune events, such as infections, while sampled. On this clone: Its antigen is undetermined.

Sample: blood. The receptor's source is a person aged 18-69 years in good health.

The CDR3 here is CASSAGSLNEQYF. CDR3 DNA sequence: TGTGCCAGCAGTGCAGGATCGCTGAACGAGCAGTACTTC. The chain joins TRBV25-1 to TRBJ2-7; D gene unclear. The ends were cut back, 4 bases at V and 5 bases at J, with 12 bases in the middle. The CDR3 loop spans 13 amino acids. The germline V gene encodes CDR1 MGHDK and CDR2 SYGVNS.